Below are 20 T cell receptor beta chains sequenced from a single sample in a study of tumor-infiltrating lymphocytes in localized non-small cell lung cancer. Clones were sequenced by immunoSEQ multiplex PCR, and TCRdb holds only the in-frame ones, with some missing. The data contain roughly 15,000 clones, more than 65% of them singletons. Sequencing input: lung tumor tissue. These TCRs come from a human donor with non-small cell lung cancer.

DNA for the CDR3: TGTGCCAGTAGTATCCGAGGACAGGGCTATGGCTACACCTTC. The encoded protein is CASSIRGQGYGYTF. The chain has TRBV19 and TRBJ1-2, with 8 nucleotides matching TRBD1. The CDR3 is 14 amino acids. CDR1 is LNHDA, CDR2 SQIVND, per germline (reference sequence). The V and J ends lost 3 bases and 4 bases, in that order; junction bases with no gene match: 4.

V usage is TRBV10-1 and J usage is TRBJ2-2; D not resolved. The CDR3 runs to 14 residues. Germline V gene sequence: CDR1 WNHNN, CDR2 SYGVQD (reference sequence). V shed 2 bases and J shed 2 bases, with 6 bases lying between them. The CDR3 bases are TGCGCCAGCAGTGAGGGTTTCAACACCGGGGAGCTGTTTTTT. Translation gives CASSEGFNTGELFF.

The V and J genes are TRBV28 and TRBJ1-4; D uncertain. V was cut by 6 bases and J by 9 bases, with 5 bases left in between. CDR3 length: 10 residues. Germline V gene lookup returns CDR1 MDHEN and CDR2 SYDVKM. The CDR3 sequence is CASRRQKLFF. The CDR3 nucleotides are TGTGCCAGCAGACGACAAAAACTGTTTTTT.

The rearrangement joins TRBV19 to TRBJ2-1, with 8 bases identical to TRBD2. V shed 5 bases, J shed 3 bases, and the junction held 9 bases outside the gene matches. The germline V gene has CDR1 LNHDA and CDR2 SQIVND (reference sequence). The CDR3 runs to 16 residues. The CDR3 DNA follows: TGTGCCAGTAGTGCCGAGCGGGAGATGGGCTACAATGAGCAGTTCTTC. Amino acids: CASSAEREMGYNEQFF.

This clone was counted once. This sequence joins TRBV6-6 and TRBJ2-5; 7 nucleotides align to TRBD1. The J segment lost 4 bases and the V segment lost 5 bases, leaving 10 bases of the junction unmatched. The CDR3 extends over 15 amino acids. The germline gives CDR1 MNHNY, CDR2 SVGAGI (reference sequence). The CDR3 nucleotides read TGTGCCAGCAGTCGGCAGGGGGTGAATGGAGAGACCCAGTACTTC. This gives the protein CASSRQGVNGETQYF.

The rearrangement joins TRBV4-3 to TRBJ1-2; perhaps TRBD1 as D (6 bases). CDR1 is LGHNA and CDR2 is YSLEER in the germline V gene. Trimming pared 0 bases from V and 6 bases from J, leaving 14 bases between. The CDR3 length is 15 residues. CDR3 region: CASSQDRGGADGYTF. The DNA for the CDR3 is TGCGCCAGCAGCCAAGATCGGGGGGGGGCGGATGGCTACACCTTC.

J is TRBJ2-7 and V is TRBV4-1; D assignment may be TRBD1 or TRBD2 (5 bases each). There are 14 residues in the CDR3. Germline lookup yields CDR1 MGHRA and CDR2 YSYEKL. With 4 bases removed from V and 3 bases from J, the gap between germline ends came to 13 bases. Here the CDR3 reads CASSPRDGNYEQYF. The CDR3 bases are TGCGCCAGCAGCCCCCGGGACGGCAACTACGAGCAGTACTTC.

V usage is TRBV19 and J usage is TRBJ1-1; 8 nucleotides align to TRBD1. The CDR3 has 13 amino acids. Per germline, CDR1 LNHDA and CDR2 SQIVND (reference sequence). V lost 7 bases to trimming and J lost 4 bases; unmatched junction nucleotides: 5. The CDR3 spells CASKETGGTEAFF. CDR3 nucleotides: TGTGCCAGTAAAGAAACAGGGGGCACTGAAGCTTTCTTT.

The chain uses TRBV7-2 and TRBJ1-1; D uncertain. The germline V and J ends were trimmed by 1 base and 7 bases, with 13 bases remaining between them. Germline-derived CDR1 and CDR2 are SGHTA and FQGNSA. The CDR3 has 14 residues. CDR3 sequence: CASSLGGVYVEAFF. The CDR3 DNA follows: TGTGCCAGCAGCTTAGGTGGGGTCTACGTTGAAGCTTTCTTT.

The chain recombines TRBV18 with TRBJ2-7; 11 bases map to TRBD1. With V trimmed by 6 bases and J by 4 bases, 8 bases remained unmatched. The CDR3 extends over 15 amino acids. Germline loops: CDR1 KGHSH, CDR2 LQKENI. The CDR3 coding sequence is TGTGCCAGCTCCCCGCGGACAGGGGGCGAGTACGAGCAGTACTTC. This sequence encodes CASSPRTGGEYEQYF.

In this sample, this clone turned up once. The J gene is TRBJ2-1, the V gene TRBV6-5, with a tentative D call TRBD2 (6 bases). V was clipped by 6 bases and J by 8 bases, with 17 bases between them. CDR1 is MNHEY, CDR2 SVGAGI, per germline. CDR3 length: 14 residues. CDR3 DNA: TGTGCCAGCAGACTTATCGGGAGCGGCGATGAGCAGTTCTTC. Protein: CASRLIGSGDEQFF.

CDR3 loop: CAWNRGGKDNQPQHF. The CDR3 DNA sequence: TGTGCCTGGAACAGGGGAGGGAAGGACAATCAGCCCCAGCATTTT. The chain combines TRBV30 with TRBJ1-5; 7 positions match TRBD1. This CDR3 contains 15 residues. V lost 4 bases to trimming and J lost 3 bases; unmatched junction nucleotides: 9. Per germline, CDR1 GTSNPN and CDR2 SVGIG (reference sequence).

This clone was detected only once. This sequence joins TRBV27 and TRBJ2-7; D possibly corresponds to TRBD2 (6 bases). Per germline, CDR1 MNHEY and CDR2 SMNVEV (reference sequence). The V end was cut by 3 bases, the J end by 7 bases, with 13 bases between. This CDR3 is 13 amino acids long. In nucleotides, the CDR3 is TGTGCCAGCAGTTTGGAGGGGAGGTTTGAGCAGTACTTC. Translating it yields CASSLEGRFEQYF.

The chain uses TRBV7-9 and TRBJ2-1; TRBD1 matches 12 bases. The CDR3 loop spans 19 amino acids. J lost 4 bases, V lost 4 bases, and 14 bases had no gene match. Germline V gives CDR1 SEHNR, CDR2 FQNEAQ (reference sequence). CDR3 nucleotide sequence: TGTGCCAGCAGCTGGGGGACAGGGGGCCAGCGGGAGGCTTACAATGAGCAGTTCTTC. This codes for CASSWGTGGQREAYNEQFF.

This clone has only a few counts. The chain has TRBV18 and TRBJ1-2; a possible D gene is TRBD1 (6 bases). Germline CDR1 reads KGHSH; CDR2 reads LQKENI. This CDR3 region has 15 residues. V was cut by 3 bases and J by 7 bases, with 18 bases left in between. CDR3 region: CASSPTQEDRSGYTF. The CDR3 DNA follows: TGTGCCAGCTCACCCACTCAGGAAGACAGGAGTGGCTACACCTTC.

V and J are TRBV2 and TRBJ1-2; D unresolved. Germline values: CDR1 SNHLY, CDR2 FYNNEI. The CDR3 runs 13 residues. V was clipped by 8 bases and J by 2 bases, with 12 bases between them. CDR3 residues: CASGKGGNYGYTF. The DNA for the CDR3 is TGTGCCAGCGGCAAGGGAGGCAACTATGGCTACACCTTC. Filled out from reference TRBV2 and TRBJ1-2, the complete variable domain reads EPEVTQTPSHQVTQMGQEVILRCVPISNHLYFYWYRQILGQKVEFLVSFYNNEISEKSEIFDDQFSVERPDGSNFTLKIRSTKLEDSAMYFCASGKGGNYGYTFGSGTRLTVV.

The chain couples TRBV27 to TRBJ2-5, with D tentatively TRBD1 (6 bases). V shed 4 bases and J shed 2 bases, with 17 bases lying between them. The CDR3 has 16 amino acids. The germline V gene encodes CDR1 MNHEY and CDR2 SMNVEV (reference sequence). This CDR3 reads CASSYRTSTGQETQYF. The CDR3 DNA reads TGTGCCAGCAGTTATCGAACCTCGACAGGTCAAGAGACCCAGTACTTC.

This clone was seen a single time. The CDR3 region has the DNA TGCGCCAGCAGCCAAGATTATAATGGGGATAACTATGGCTACACCTTC. Translated: CASSQDYNGDNYGYTF. V and J are TRBV4-3 and TRBJ1-2; D is unresolved. Germline values: CDR1 LGHNA, CDR2 YSLEER. V lost 0 bases and J 1 base, leaving 12 bases between the germline ends. There are 16 residues in the CDR3.

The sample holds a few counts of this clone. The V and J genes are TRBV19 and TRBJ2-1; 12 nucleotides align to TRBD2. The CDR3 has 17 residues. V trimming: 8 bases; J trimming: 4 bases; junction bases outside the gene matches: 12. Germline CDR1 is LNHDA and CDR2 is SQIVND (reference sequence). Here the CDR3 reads CASSDPSTSGRYNEQFF. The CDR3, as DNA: TGTGCCAGTTCCGATCCGTCAACTAGCGGGAGGTACAATGAGCAGTTCTTC.

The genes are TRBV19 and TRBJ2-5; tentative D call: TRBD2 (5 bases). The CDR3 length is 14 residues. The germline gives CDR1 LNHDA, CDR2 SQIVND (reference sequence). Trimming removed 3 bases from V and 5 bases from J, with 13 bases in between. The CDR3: CASSMRAGMETQYF. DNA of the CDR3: TGTGCCAGTAGTATGAGGGCGGGTATGGAGACCCAGTACTTC.